The clone carrying this T cell receptor beta chain has more than one count but fewer than ten. The sample originates from a study of T-cell reconstitution after alpha-beta-depleted transplantation in children. V gave up 5 bases and J gave up 5 bases, with 9 bases separating them. Germline V gene data show CDR1 as DFQATT and CDR2 as SNEGSKA (reference sequence). This CDR3 is 11 amino acids long. The library targeted TCRbeta and was prepared with unique molecular identifiers. TCRdb redid the calling of the PCR reads with MiXCR, one entry per CDR3 protein. The sample holds about 540,000 distinct CDR3 sequences, 18% seen once.

This chain connects TRBV20-1 to TRBJ2-5, with D uncertain. The sequenced sample was PBMCs from the stem cell graft donor, obtained from the stem cell graft. The TCR was taken from a human donor who donated a stem cell graft to a child with acute lymphoblastic leukemia. This CDR3 is CSALRSETQYF. CDR3 DNA sequence: TGCAGTGCTTTGCGGTCGGAGACCCAGTACTTC.